The 25 T cell receptor beta chains below all came from one sample that was sequenced in a study of blood T cell repertoires in COVID-19. Profiling relied on immunoSEQ multiplex PCR, and the TCRdb table lists in-frame clones only, not all of them. The table includes roughly 250,000 clones, under 85% detected once. Material for sequencing was peripheral blood. The receptors originated from a woman aged 40 to 50 with active or convalescent COVID-19.

This chain uses TRBV7-9 with TRBJ2-7; tentative D call: TRBD2 (5 bases). Looked up from germline, CDR1 is SEHNR and CDR2 is FQNEAQ (reference sequence). Trimming removed 3 bases at V and 3 bases at J, with 12 bases between. The CDR3 loop spans 14 amino acids. CDR3 DNA sequence: TGTGCCAGCAGCTTGGCCCAGGCGGGCTACGAGCAGTACTTC. As protein: CASSLAQAGYEQYF.

As for this clone: The same CDR3 also results from other DNA sequences found in this sample. This chain uses TRBV19 with TRBJ1-2, with 8 positions matching TRBD1. Germline V gene sequence: CDR1 LNHDA, CDR2 SQIVND (reference sequence). The CDR3 spans 14 residues. Unmatched junction bases numbered 6, after V lost 5 bases and J lost 4 bases. The CDR3 sequence is CASSFGQGRYGYTF. The CDR3 DNA follows: TGTGCCAGTAGTTTTGGACAGGGACGCTATGGCTACACCTTC.

This clone appeared a few times. The chain couples TRBV13 to TRBJ1-1, with a tentative D call TRBD1 (5 bases). V was shortened by 0 bases and J by 10 bases, with 15 bases between the two germline ends. The CDR3 is 14 residues long. Germline assignment: CDR1 PRHDT and CDR2 FYEKMQ (reference sequence). This chain's CDR3 is CASSLGYVTRAAFF. The CDR3 region has the DNA TGTGCCAGCAGCTTAGGCTACGTAACCAGGGCAGCTTTCTTT.

The genes are TRBV19 and TRBJ1-4; 7 bases match TRBD1. The CDR3 runs 13 residues. CDR1 and CDR2 from the germline V gene are LNHDA and SQIVND (reference sequence). Germline trimming cut 7 bases from V and 4 bases from J; bases unmatched to any gene: 3. The CDR3 here is CASMRQGNEKLFF. CDR3 sequence (DNA): TGTGCCAGTATGAGACAGGGTAATGAAAAACTGTTTTTT.

This chain joins TRBV12-5 and TRBJ2-2; D ambiguous. Germline-derived CDR1 and CDR2 are LGHNT and FRNRAP. The CDR3 is 15 residues long. Trimming removed 5 bases from V and 5 bases from J, with 15 bases in between. The CDR3 reads CASGGISSRTGELFF. CDR3 nucleotide sequence: TGTGCTAGTGGTGGAATCTCGTCTAGAACCGGGGAGCTGTTTTTT.

The V call is TRBV7-2, the J call TRBJ2-1, with D perhaps TRBD1 (6 bases). The CDR3 length is 17 residues. V lost 5 bases, J lost 7 bases, and 24 bases lay in between. Germline V gene data show CDR1 as SGHTA and CDR2 as FQGNSA. CDR3 loop: CASSTLIRGTQVNEQFF. CDR3 coding DNA: TGTGCCAGCAGCACCCTTATCAGGGGCACCCAGGTGAATGAGCAGTTCTTC.

This clone has a handful of counts. V gene TRBV21-1 combines with J gene TRBJ2-7; TRBD2, as called in the table, went unchecked against the DNA. TRBV21-1 is a listed pseudogene. The CDR3 sequence is 16 residues long. The CDR3 nucleotides are TGTGCCAGCTTTGATTCGGGCGGGAAGGCCTATTACGAGCAGTACGTC. The encoded protein is CASFDSGGKAYYEQYV.

There are a few counts of this clone. The CDR3 protein is CASSLSPGRGYYGYTF. The CDR3 region has the DNA TGTGCCAGCAGTTTATCCCCCGGCAGGGGGTACTATGGCTACACCTTC. The rearrangement joins TRBV28 to TRBJ1-2; TRBD1 agrees at 7 bases. Germline CDR1 reads MDHEN; CDR2 reads SYDVKM. V trimming: 1 base; J trimming: 3 bases; junction bases outside the gene matches: 8. The CDR3 runs 16 residues.

This rearrangement joins TRBV28 to TRBJ2-1; 7 bases match TRBD1. The CDR3 runs 13 residues. Germline V CDR1 and CDR2: MDHEN, SYDVKM. Unmatched junction bases numbered 3, after V lost 8 bases and J lost 2 bases. In DNA form, the CDR3 reads TGTGCCAGCGGGACAGTCCCCTACAATGAGCAGTTCTTC. This gives the protein CASGTVPYNEQFF.

The V and J genes are TRBV11-3 and TRBJ2-1; possibly TRBD2 for D (7 bases). The V gene's germline CDR1 is SGHNT and CDR2 YENEEA. The CDR3 runs to 16 residues. Between the trimmed V and J ends, which lost 2 bases and 0 bases, there was a span of 11 bases. CDR3 coding DNA: TGTGCCAGCAGCTTAAGAGGGGGGGGCTCCTACAATGAGCAGTTCTTC. Its translation is CASSLRGGGSYNEQFF.

This chain uses TRBV5-1 with TRBJ1-1; perhaps TRBD1 as D (5 bases). This CDR3 is 14 amino acids long. The germline V and J ends were trimmed by 4 bases and 1 base, with 11 bases remaining between them. Germline CDR1 and CDR2: SGHRS and YFSETQ. This CDR3 is CASSRGSENTEAFF. The CDR3 nucleotides read TGCGCCAGCAGCCGGGGGAGTGAGAACACTGAAGCTTTCTTT.

The chain is built from TRBV4-1 and TRBJ1-1; 7 positions match TRBD1. Germline lookup yields CDR1 MGHRA and CDR2 YSYEKL. Germline trimming cut 4 bases from V and 5 bases from J; bases unmatched to any gene: 7. The CDR3 totals 14 residues. The CDR3 spells CASSPVEQGTEAFF. CDR3 coding DNA: TGCGCCAGCAGCCCAGTCGAACAGGGGACTGAAGCTTTCTTT.

V gene TRBV30 combines with J gene TRBJ1-2; possible D gene TRBD1, 6 bases. The CDR3 length is 12 residues. V lost 4 bases, J lost 9 bases, and 15 bases lay in between. Germline CDR1 GTSNPN, CDR2 SVGIG (reference sequence). The CDR3 loop is CAWTQRTESYTF. The CDR3 DNA reads TGTGCCTGGACACAACGGACAGAGAGCTACACCTTC.

The chain links TRBV5-1 to TRBJ1-5; D perhaps matches TRBD1 (5 bases). V dropped 4 bases and J dropped 0 bases, with 17 bases sitting between them. Germline V gene lookup returns CDR1 SGHRS and CDR2 YFSETQ. The CDR3 loop spans 17 amino acids. The CDR3 sequence: CASSPVATDYSNQPQHF. The CDR3 coding sequence is TGCGCCAGCAGCCCGGTGGCGACAGATTATAGCAATCAGCCCCAGCATTTT.

This chain joins TRBV2 and TRBJ2-7; TRBD2 aligns across 12 bases. J was trimmed by 3 bases and V by 1 base; bases with no gene match: 7. The length of the CDR3 is 17 residues. Looked up from germline, CDR1 is SNHLY and CDR2 is FYNNEI. CDR3 DNA sequence: TGTGCCAGCAGTGAAGGGGCTAGCGGGGGGGCTATCTACGAGCAGTACTTC. Translated: CASSEGASGGAIYEQYF.

The V gene is TRBV11-2, the J gene TRBJ2-2; possible D gene TRBD2, 7 bases. Trimming took 5 bases from V and 5 from J, leaving 15 bases between them. CDR1 is SGHAT and CDR2 is FQNNGV in the germline V gene. The length of the CDR3 is 15 residues. The DNA for the CDR3 is TGTGCCAGCAGCCTCGGCGGGGGCCGTACCGGGGAGCTGTTTTTT. This gives the protein CASSLGGGRTGELFF.

The chain has TRBV28 and TRBJ1-2, with D perhaps matching TRBD1 (5 bases). The CDR3 contains 13 residues. Per germline, CDR1 MDHEN and CDR2 SYDVKM. Trimming stripped 5 bases from V and 4 bases from J, with 11 bases between. The CDR3 loop reads CASSPRQLYGYTF. The CDR3, as DNA: TGTGCCAGCAGTCCCCGACAGCTCTATGGCTACACCTTC.

The chain uses TRBV6-5 and TRBJ1-2; 7 bases align to TRBD1. Per germline, CDR1 MNHEY and CDR2 SVGAGI. The CDR3 extends over 13 amino acids. V dropped 6 bases and J dropped 6; count of bases not matched to a gene: 7. The DNA of the CDR3 is TGTGCCAGCAGGCTCGACAGGGTTGATGGCTACACCTTC. Its protein product is CASRLDRVDGYTF.

This clone was found a few times. Within the sample, other DNA sequences also encode this same CDR3. The J gene is TRBJ1-2, the V gene TRBV5-4, with D unresolved. CDR3 length: 13 residues. The V end lost 0 bases, the J end lost 2 bases, and 5 bases lay between the germline ends. The germline gives CDR1 SGHNT, CDR2 YYREEE (reference sequence). The CDR3 DNA reads as TGTGCCAGCAGCTTGGCTCAGAACTATGGCTACACCTTC. The encoded protein is CASSLAQNYGYTF.

V is TRBV5-6 and J is TRBJ2-7; 10 bases align to TRBD1. The V gene's germline CDR1 is SGHDT and CDR2 YYEEEE. J lost 6 bases, V lost 5 bases, and 11 bases had no gene match. There are 15 residues in the CDR3. CDR3 loop: CASSFSWDRGVEQYV. The CDR3 DNA follows: TGTGCCAGCAGTTTTTCGTGGGACAGGGGAGTCGAGCAGTACGTC.

This chain uses TRBV27 with TRBJ2-1, with D possibly TRBD1 on 6 matching bases. CDR3 length: 14 amino acids. The V gene lost 7 bases and the J gene lost 2 bases, with 12 bases spanning the gap. From germline, CDR1 is MNHEY and CDR2 SMNVEV (reference sequence). The CDR3 DNA sequence: TGTGCCAGCACCGCTCAGGGGACCTACAATGAGCAGTTCTTC. It specifies CASTAQGTYNEQFF.

The J gene is TRBJ1-3, the V gene TRBV28, with D tentatively TRBD1 (5 bases). V shed 5 bases and J shed 0 bases, with 14 bases lying between them. The CDR3 has 16 residues. Looked up from germline, CDR1 is MDHEN and CDR2 is SYDVKM. CDR3 nucleotides: TGTGCCAGCAGTATCTCCACGGGGGGCTCTGGAAACACCATATATTTT. Translated, it gives CASSISTGGSGNTIYF.

This clone appeared a single time. J is TRBJ1-1 and V is TRBV9; TRBD1 is a possible D gene (5 bases). Looked up from germline, CDR1 is SGDLS and CDR2 is YYNGEE. V was shortened by 3 bases and J by 4 bases, with 10 bases between the two germline ends. The length of the CDR3 is 13 residues. The CDR3 loop reads CASSARVFTEAFF. The CDR3 bases are TGTGCCAGCAGCGCCAGGGTCTTCACTGAAGCTTTCTTT. Looking up the rest from reference TRBV9 and TRBJ1-1 gives the full variable domain: DSGVTQTPKHLITATGQRVTLRCSPRSGDLSVYWYQQSLDQGLQFLIQYYNGEERAKGNILERFSAQQFPDLHSELNLSSLELGDSALYFCASSARVFTEAFFGQGTRLTVV.

V usage is TRBV7-9 and J usage is TRBJ1-4, with TRBD1 identical over 8 bases. CDR1 and CDR2 (germline): SEHNR, FQNEAQ (reference sequence). The junction had 11 bases not matched to a gene; V was cut back by 1 base and J by 7 bases. CDR3 size: 17 residues. The CDR3 nucleotides are TGTGCCAGCAGCTTAGACAGGGGGAGGCAGGTTCGTGAAAAACTGTTTTTT. Its protein is CASSLDRGRQVREKLFF.

In its sample, this clone was seen once. The CDR3 is CAISLGGRAGYTF. The CDR3 DNA sequence: TGTGCCATCAGCCTAGGGGGCCGGGCTGGCTACACCTTC. V gene TRBV10-3 combines with J gene TRBJ1-2; TRBD1 matches at 7 bases. The CDR3 contains 13 residues. CDR1 is ENHRY, CDR2 SYGVKD, per germline. J gave up 7 bases and V 6 bases, and 8 bases lay outside the gene matches.